What follows is one T cell receptor beta chain and its context. This clone came up once. It lacks a known antigen. No base qualities exist here, and no much larger clone lies one base off it. V loses 1 base, J loses 4 bases, and the germline ends lie 11 bases apart. CDR1 and CDR2, looked up from the germline V gene, are SGHRS and YFSETQ. The CDR3 starts with the cysteine, ends with the phenylalanine, and has 14 residues. The DNA shown is the 42-base CDR3, in frame from base 1. Genomic DNA was isolated from the sorted cells so that the TCRbeta CDR3 region could be sequenced. The immunoSEQ Assay was used for sequencing of TCRbeta CDR3 regions. TCRdb's version of the immuneACCESS table is confined to in-frame rearrangements and falls short of the full clone set. An unresolved V gene accounts for under half of the shortfall where checked; the remainder is of unknown origin. Counted in this sample were some 130,000 clones; approximately 90% of them appeared once. Jointly, the top ten make up 1.1% of the sample.

These data belong to a study of OX40 agonist ivuxolimab in advanced cancers. Background on the whole study: Ivuxolimab was an agonistic, fully human IgG2 monoclonal antibody directed against OX40 (CD134), a costimulatory receptor. Intravenous ivuxolimab was administered to patients every 2 weeks at six dose levels: 0.01, 0.1, 0.3, 1.5, 3 and 10 mg/kg. Among the approximately 54 dose-escalation patients, about 19 had hepatocellular carcinoma, 15 or so melanoma, 9 renal cell carcinoma and 9 head and neck cancer. The dose-escalation cohort was roughly 87% male with a mean age of approximately 60 years, ranging from 23 to 79. Patients were allowed to have had prior anti-PD-1, anti-PD-L1 or anti-CTLA-4 therapy, and around 37% of the dose-escalation patients had previously received checkpoint inhibitors. Partial responses occurred in three dose-escalation patients, of whom one had hepatocellular carcinoma and two had cutaneous melanoma. Peripheral TCRbeta sequencing aimed to test whether ivuxolimab altered TCR sequence diversity and caused clonal T-cell expansion. The paper describes the monotherapy dose-escalation part (N of about 57 patients) of the phase I trial of ivuxolimab.

Study-level results and caveats: After ivuxolimab, CD8+ T cells had more expanded clones than CD4+ T cells on average. The antigen specificity of the clonally expanded peripheral T cells was not determined. At doses of 0.1 to 3.0 mg/kg, clonal expansion of both CD4+ and CD8+ blood T cells was observed from baseline to week 6. In the 0.1-3.0 mg/kg groups, partial responders had among the lowest normalized peripheral clonal expansion, particularly in CD8+ T cells. Low levels of normalized T-cell clonal expansion were also seen in some nonresponding patients.

Patients with autoimmune disease history or receiving systemic immunosuppression were excluded from the trial. Peripheral blood for TCR sequencing was collected from all dose cohorts at baseline, on cycle 4 day 1, and on cycle 7 day 1. Samples were obtained from an open-label, multicenter, first-in-human phase I dose-escalation trial of ivuxolimab. Adults with locally advanced or metastatic head and neck squamous cell, hepatocellular, melanoma or renal cell carcinoma were enrolled in the trial. CD4+ and CD8+ T cells were sorted separately from peripheral blood before TCR sequencing. The receptor was derived from an adult with an advanced solid tumor such as melanoma, head and neck, liver or kidney cancer. The source material was CD4+ or CD8+ T cells sorted from blood, sampled in a trial of the OX40 agonist ivuxolimab. The receptor chain draws on TRBV5-1 and TRBJ2-5; the D gene is possibly TRBD1 or TRBD2, each agreeing over 5 bases. The nucleotide sequence reads as follows: TGCGCCAGCAGCTTGCCCGGGGCGGGAGAGACCCAGTACTTC. Translated, this gives CASSLPGAGETQYF.